The 20 T cell receptor beta chains reported below all come from one sample, sequenced in a study of blood T cell repertoires in COVID-19 (dated by TCRdb to the early 2020s). Libraries were constructed by the immunoSEQ multiplex PCR assay. As stored in TCRdb, this immuneACCESS dataset retains in-frame rearrangements with V and J assigned. A fraction of the clones does not appear; measured against another copy, unresolved V genes explain less than half of the discrepancy, and the remainder lacks a known reason. This sample comprises tens of thousands of clones, about nine tenths of them detected only once. Over 20% of the sample is in the top ten clones. Input material: peripheral blood. The receptor source for this set is a woman aged 45 to 65 with active or convalescent COVID-19.

This chain links TRBV11-2 with TRBJ2-1; 12 positions agree with TRBD2. V shed 5 bases, J shed 3 bases, and the junction held 2 bases outside the gene matches. CDR3 size: 15 residues. The V gene's germline CDR1 is SGHAT and CDR2 FQNNGV. CDR3 in amino acids: CASSLAGGFYNEQFF. The CDR3 DNA follows: TGTGCCAGCAGCCTAGCGGGAGGGTTCTACAATGAGCAGTTCTTC. Together with reference TRBV11-2 and TRBJ2-1, the CDR3 gives the full variable domain: EAGVAQSPRYKIIEKRQSVAFWCNPISGHATLYWYQQILGQGPKLLIQFQNNGVVDDSQLPKDRFSAERLKGVDSTLKIQPAKLEDSAVYLCASSLAGGFYNEQFFGPGTRLTVL.

The V and J genes are TRBV6-1 and TRBJ2-1; 7 bases map to TRBD2. Looked up from germline, CDR1 is MNHNS and CDR2 is SASEGT. The trim removed 2 bases at V and 8 bases at J, leaving 15 bases unmatched. The CDR3 is made up of 17 amino acids. CDR3 protein: CASSEWDWGNLADEQFF. The CDR3 nucleotides are TGTGCCAGCAGTGAATGGGATTGGGGAAATCTAGCGGATGAGCAGTTCTTC.

The chain carries TRBV27 and TRBJ2-7; 7 bases are shared with TRBD1. The V gene's germline CDR1 is MNHEY and CDR2 SMNVEV (reference sequence). Unmatched junction bases numbered 11, after V lost 6 bases and J lost 3 bases. This CDR3 has 15 residues. CDR3 sequence: CASRLRQGRDYEQYF. CDR3 nucleotide sequence: TGTGCCAGCAGGCTTAGACAGGGCCGGGACTACGAGCAGTACTTC.

The chain combines TRBV19 with TRBJ2-2; 7 bases map to TRBD2. The CDR3 has 16 amino acids. The junction had 7 bases not matched to a gene; V was cut back by 3 bases and J by 3 bases. In germline, CDR1 is LNHDA, CDR2 SQIVND (reference sequence). The DNA of the CDR3 is TGTGCCAGTAGTATTGGTGGGGACTACCACACCGGGGAGCTGTTTTTT. It specifies CASSIGGDYHTGELFF.

CDR3 nucleotide sequence: TGTGCCAGCAGTGAAGGGGCAGCGGGAAGGATCGAGCAGTACTTC. It specifies CASSEGAAGRIEQYF. The chain links TRBV2 to TRBJ2-7; the match to TRBD2 covers 7 bases. The J segment lost 6 bases and the V segment lost 1 base, leaving 9 bases of the junction unmatched. The CDR3 is 15 residues long. Germline V lookup: CDR1 SNHLY, CDR2 FYNNEI.

The chain joins TRBV19 to TRBJ2-6; maybe TRBD2 (5 bases). CDR1 and CDR2 (germline): LNHDA, SQIVND (reference sequence). Trimming stripped 1 base from V and 0 bases from J, with 13 bases between. The CDR3 consists of 18 residues. The CDR3 DNA is TGTGCCAGTAGTATAGTGAGGGTAAGGGTCTCTGGGGCCAACGTCCTGACTTTC. This translates into CASSIVRVRVSGANVLTF.

The chain employs TRBV5-6 and TRBJ1-3; D remains unclear. The V end was cut by 2 bases, the J end by 0 bases, with 9 bases between. Per the germline V gene, CDR1 is SGHDT and CDR2 is YYEEEE. The CDR3 extends over 15 amino acids. This CDR3 reads CASSFSAGSGNTIYF. The DNA for the CDR3 is TGTGCCAGCAGCTTTTCGGCAGGCTCTGGAAACACCATATATTTT.

The rearrangement joins TRBV5-1 to TRBJ2-1, with 9 nucleotides matching TRBD2. Per germline, CDR1 SGHRS and CDR2 YFSETQ. The V and J ends lost 4 bases and 8 bases, in that order; junction bases with no gene match: 13. The CDR3 totals 16 residues. CDR3 amino acids: CASSPPGGRAGDEQFF. CDR3 DNA sequence: TGCGCCAGCAGCCCGCCCGGCGGGAGGGCCGGGGATGAGCAGTTCTTC.

The chain has TRBV19 and TRBJ2-1; D is undetermined. The CDR3 has 14 amino acids. V lost 3 bases and J 0 bases, leaving 6 bases between the germline ends. The germline CDR1 and CDR2 sequences are LNHDA and SQIVND (reference sequence). CDR3 nucleotide sequence: TGTGCCAGTAGTATCTCGAGCTCCTACAATGAGCAGTTCTTC. It is translated as CASSISSSYNEQFF.

The chain links TRBV19 to TRBJ1-1; D remains unclear. The CDR3 is made up of 12 amino acids. The germline CDR1 and CDR2 sequences are LNHDA and SQIVND (reference sequence). The ends were cut back, 10 bases at V and 5 bases at J, with 14 bases in the middle. The CDR3 protein is CATRGQLTEAFF. Written as DNA, the CDR3 is TGTGCCACCCGTGGGCAATTGACTGAAGCTTTCTTT.

The CDR3 here is CASSPLTLGLAGGGTGELFF. The CDR3, as DNA: TGTGCCAGCTCTCCCCTCACGTTGGGACTAGCGGGAGGAGGCACCGGGGAGCTGTTTTTT. This chain uses TRBV2 with TRBJ2-2; 15 bases match TRBD2. The CDR3 length is 20 residues. Germline lookup yields CDR1 SNHLY and CDR2 FYNNEI. The J segment lost 4 bases and the V segment lost 8 bases, leaving 17 bases of the junction unmatched.

The chain combines TRBV30 with TRBJ1-2, with 7 bases aligning to TRBD1. With V trimmed by 7 bases and J by 5 bases, 13 bases remained unmatched. Germline V gene lookup returns CDR1 GTSNPN and CDR2 SVGIG (reference sequence). CDR3 size: 14 residues. The CDR3 region is CAFERTGEGYGYTF. For the CDR3, the DNA is TGTGCCTTCGAACGGACAGGAGAAGGATATGGCTACACCTTC.

The CDR3 protein is CTSSRMTGVTRMDEQFF. The CDR3 DNA reads TGCACCAGCAGCCGGATGACAGGAGTAACTCGTATGGATGAGCAGTTCTTC. The rearrangement joins TRBV1 to TRBJ2-1; TRBD1, the table's D call, lacks a check against the DNA. TRBV1 is a recognized pseudogene. The CDR3 has 17 amino acids.

The V and J genes are TRBV28 and TRBJ1-4, with 8 bases that match TRBD1. Per germline, CDR1 MDHEN and CDR2 SYDVKM. The CDR3 is 13 amino acids. The V segment lost 8 bases and the J segment 5 bases; nucleotides outside the gene matches: 4. The CDR3 spells CASLRQGNEKLFF. The CDR3 DNA reads as TGTGCCAGCCTCCGACAGGGGAATGAAAAACTGTTTTTT.

CDR3 loop: CASSPGQGAEGYTF. The CDR3 DNA follows: TGTGCCAGCAGCCCGGGACAGGGGGCGGAGGGCTACACCTTC. The chain recombines TRBV7-9 with TRBJ1-2, with 12 bases lining up with TRBD1. Germline CDR1 and CDR2: SEHNR and FQNEAQ (reference sequence). Trimming removed 5 bases from V and 8 bases from J; junction bases left unmatched: 6. The CDR3 spans 14 residues.

The chain uses TRBV19 and TRBJ2-3; D is possibly TRBD1 (5 bases). The CDR3 totals 16 residues. V shed 1 base and J shed 1 base, with 12 bases lying between them. Looked up from germline, CDR1 is LNHDA and CDR2 is SQIVND (reference sequence). In DNA form, the CDR3 reads TGTGCCAGTAGTATAGGGGCAGGGAAAGGCACAGATACGCAGTATTTT. Translation: CASSIGAGKGTDTQYF.

This chain connects TRBV19 to TRBJ2-7; 9 bases are a match to TRBD1. J lost 5 bases, V lost 5 bases, and 7 bases had no gene match. CDR1 LNHDA and CDR2 SQIVND come from the germline V gene (reference sequence). The CDR3 totals 14 residues. The CDR3 spells CASSPWDRENEQYF. DNA of the CDR3: TGTGCCAGTAGTCCCTGGGACAGGGAAAACGAGCAGTACTTC.

The J gene is TRBJ1-1, the V gene TRBV6-5; unclear D gene. The length of the CDR3 is 15 residues. With 11 bases removed from V and 1 base from J, the gap between germline ends came to 20 bases. Germline-derived CDR1 and CDR2 are MNHEY and SVGAGI. Here the CDR3 DNA reads TGTGCCCTTCTTAAAGCCCATCGGGGGAACACTGAAGCTTTCTTT. Translating it yields CALLKAHRGNTEAFF.

Only a few counts were recorded for this clone. The chain joins TRBV29-1 to TRBJ1-2; D is perhaps TRBD1 (6 bases). CDR1 is SQVTM, CDR2 ANQGSEA, per germline. This CDR3 contains 13 residues. Trimming took 7 bases from V and 8 from J, leaving 20 bases between them. The CDR3 DNA follows: TGCAGCGCTGACCAGGGGCAGGGGAGAGGCTACACCTTC. The encoded protein is CSADQGQGRGYTF.

The chain couples TRBV6-4 to TRBJ1-6; 8 nucleotides line up with TRBD1. The length of the CDR3 is 16 residues. Germline CDR1 and CDR2: MRHNA and SNTAGT. Unmatched junction bases numbered 15, after V lost 8 bases and J lost 9 bases. Here the CDR3 DNA reads TGTGCCAGCGTAGGCCTAGAAGGACAGGGAGTTTCACCCCTCCACTTT. Residues: CASVGLEGQGVSPLHF.